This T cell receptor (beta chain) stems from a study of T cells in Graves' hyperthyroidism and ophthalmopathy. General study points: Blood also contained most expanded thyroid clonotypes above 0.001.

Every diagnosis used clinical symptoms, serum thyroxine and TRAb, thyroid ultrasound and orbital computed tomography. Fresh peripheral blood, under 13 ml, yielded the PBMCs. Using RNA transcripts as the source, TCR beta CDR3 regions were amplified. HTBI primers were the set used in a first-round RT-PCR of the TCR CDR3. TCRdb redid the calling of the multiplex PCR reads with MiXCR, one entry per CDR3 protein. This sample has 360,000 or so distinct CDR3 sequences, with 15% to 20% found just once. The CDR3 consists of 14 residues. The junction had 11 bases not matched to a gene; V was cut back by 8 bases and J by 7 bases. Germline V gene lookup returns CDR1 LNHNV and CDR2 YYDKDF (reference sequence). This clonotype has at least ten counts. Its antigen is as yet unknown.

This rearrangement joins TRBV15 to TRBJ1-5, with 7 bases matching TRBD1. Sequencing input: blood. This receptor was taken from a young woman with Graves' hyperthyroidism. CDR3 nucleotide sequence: TGTGCCACCCAACCCGGGACAGAGACCCAGCCCCAGCATTTT. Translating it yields CATQPGTETQPQHF.